This T cell receptor beta chain was sequenced for a study of Ad26.COV2.S vaccination and SARS-CoV-2 variants. Looking at the study overall: Intramuscular Ad26.COV2.S at 5x10^10 or 1x10^11 viral particles. Study-wide findings and caveats: Placebo and vaccine recipients had non-spike TCR breadth that was similar.

The V end was cut by 5 bases, the J end by 1 base, with 15 bases between. Per germline, CDR1 WNHNN and CDR2 SYGVQD (reference sequence). There are 15 residues in the CDR3. Treatment of the sample: roughly 19 received Ad26.COV2.S at low or high dose, single or two shots; roughly five received placebo; per-sample allocation not given. Samples were taken on day 63 after the first vaccine or placebo injection. Spike of the Wuhan-strain SARS-CoV-2 was expressed by an Ad26 vector, which formed the vaccine. To note about this clone: Its antigen is not identified.

Using immunoSEQ multiplex PCR, the repertoire was profiled, and TCRdb retains in-frame clones only, with some absent. This sample has some 390,000 clones; approximately 91% occur once, and the top ten carry 3.5%. V gene TRBV10-1 combines with J gene TRBJ2-7; a weak D match, TRBD1 (6 bases). Source: peripheral blood, taken in a trial of Ad26.COV2.S vaccine versus placebo. This TCR was sampled from a person between 18 and 59 years old who received the Ad26.COV2.S COVID-19 vaccine or a placebo. The CDR3 bases are TGCGCCAGCAGTCCTAACAGGGACGAGTCCTACGAGCAGTACTTC. It codes for CASSPNRDESYEQYF.